These 27 T cell receptor beta chains came from one sample sequenced in a study of PD-1 blockade in classical Hodgkin lymphoma (TCRdb year 2020). The library was produced with the immunoSEQ multiplex PCR assay. As stored in TCRdb, this immuneACCESS dataset retains in-frame rearrangements with V and J assigned. A fraction of the clones does not appear; measured against another copy, unresolved V genes explain less than half of the discrepancy, and the remainder lacks a known reason. Across this sample there are roughly 150,000 clones, with approximately 72% seen only once. The ten largest clonotypes hold roughly 9.2% of the sample. The time point label, as the study defines it: cycle 2 day 1 (C2D1) of nivolumab. Relapse after autologous stem cell transplantation had occurred in all trial patients, and cohorts A, B and C were distinguished by prior brentuximab vedotin exposure. The sample consisted of peripheral blood mononuclear cells (PBMCs), taken before the second cycle of nivolumab. The receptors were gathered from a human donor with classical Hodgkin lymphoma.

This clone was recorded a few times. The gene calls are TRBV5-1 and TRBJ1-3; D is perhaps TRBD1 (5 bases). CDR1 and CDR2 (germline): SGHRS, YFSETQ. V dropped 2 bases and J dropped 2 bases, with 14 bases sitting between them. The length of the CDR3 is 16 residues. The CDR3 reads CASSLQAGSAGNTIYF. DNA for the CDR3: TGCGCCAGCAGCTTACAGGCCGGCTCAGCTGGAAACACCATATATTTT. Full variable domain (missing parts from reference TRBV5-1 and TRBJ1-3): KAGVTQTPRYLIKTRGQQVTLSCSPISGHRSVSWYQQTPGQGLQFLFEYFSETQRNKGNFPGRFSGRQFSNSRSEMNVSTLELGDSALYLCASSLQAGSAGNTIYFGEGSWLTVV.

This clone appeared once. This CDR3 is CAGTIGLVLNEQFF. Written as DNA, the CDR3 is TGTGCCGGGACAATAGGACTAGTTCTAAATGAGCAGTTCTTC. The rearrangement joins TRBV2 to TRBJ2-1; D possibly corresponds to TRBD2 (7 bases). CDR3 length: 14 amino acids. The V gene lost 11 bases and the J gene lost 7 bases, with 21 bases spanning the gap. Germline loops: CDR1 SNHLY, CDR2 FYNNEI.

The rearrangement links TRBV2 to TRBJ2-5, with 10 bases matching TRBD2. V lost 4 bases and J lost 2; bases outside the gene matches: 4. Germline CDR1 and CDR2: SNHLY and FYNNEI. This CDR3 has 15 amino acids. The CDR3 bases are TGTGCCAGCAGTGTTCTAGCGGGAGTTCAAGAGACCCAGTACTTC. Its protein product is CASSVLAGVQETQYF.

The chain couples TRBV7-9 to TRBJ1-3; D ambiguous. Germline CDR1 reads SEHNR; CDR2 reads FQNEAQ (reference sequence). V lost 5 bases and J 3 bases, leaving 20 bases between the germline ends. This CDR3 has 17 residues. The CDR3 DNA follows: TGTGCCAGCAGCCCCGTGGCGGGGTGGATGTTTGGAAACACCATATATTTT. It yields the protein CASSPVAGWMFGNTIYF.

V gene TRBV2 combines with J gene TRBJ1-5; 7 nucleotides line up with TRBD1. The CDR3 spans 16 residues. Per germline, CDR1 SNHLY and CDR2 FYNNEI. The J segment lost 4 bases and the V segment lost 6 bases, leaving 12 bases of the junction unmatched. The chain's CDR3 is CASSPDRAGPNQPQHF. As DNA, the CDR3 is TGTGCCAGCAGCCCAGACAGGGCTGGCCCAAATCAGCCCCAGCATTTT.

The chain links TRBV4-1 to TRBJ1-2; D may be TRBD1 (5 bases). Trimming cost V 3 bases and J 7 bases, with 12 bases left between them. This CDR3 spans 13 amino acids. Germline-derived CDR1 and CDR2 are MGHRA and YSYEKL. CDR3 nucleotides: TGCGCCAGCAGCCACGGAAAGGGGTTTGGCTACACCTTC. This translates into CASSHGKGFGYTF.

The chain joins TRBV6-5 to TRBJ2-5; D call uncertain. V dropped 2 bases and J dropped 1 base, with 8 bases sitting between them. Germline V gene data show CDR1 as MNHEY and CDR2 as SVGAGI. This CDR3 spans 14 amino acids. The CDR3 coding sequence is TGTGCCAGCAGTTACGTTTGGGGCCAAGAGACCCAGTACTTC. Translated, it gives CASSYVWGQETQYF.

The chain links TRBV7-9 to TRBJ1-2; D is perhaps TRBD1 (5 bases). From germline, CDR1 is SEHNR and CDR2 FQNEAQ (reference sequence). This CDR3 contains 12 residues. V lost 5 bases and J 7 bases, leaving 11 bases between the germline ends. The CDR3 here is CASSGGLSGYTF. CDR3 nucleotides: TGTGCCAGCAGCGGGGGTCTCTCTGGCTACACCTTC.

A few counts support this clone. The chain carries TRBV10-3 and TRBJ1-1; tentative D call: TRBD1 (6 bases). The germline V and J ends were trimmed by 2 bases and 5 bases, with 12 bases remaining between them. The V gene's germline CDR1 is ENHRY and CDR2 SYGVKD. The CDR3 totals 14 residues. CDR3 in amino acids: CAISEGAGTTEAFF. In DNA, the CDR3 is TGTGCCATCAGTGAGGGGGCGGGGACAACTGAAGCTTTCTTT.

The chain recombines TRBV27 with TRBJ1-5; 7 positions agree with TRBD1. The CDR3 length is 18 residues. Germline trimming cut 7 bases from V and 0 bases from J; bases unmatched to any gene: 15. The germline V gene has CDR1 MNHEY and CDR2 SMNVEV (reference sequence). The CDR3 DNA reads TGTGCCAGCAAGGTCCGGGGGGGACAGCAATATAGCAATCAGCCCCAGCATTTT. Translating it yields CASKVRGGQQYSNQPQHF.

This chain links TRBV7-6 with TRBJ2-7, with 8 bases matching TRBD1. The CDR3 sequence is 15 residues long. In germline, CDR1 is SGHVS, CDR2 FNYEAQ. The ends lost 1 base at V and 5 bases at J; junction bases unmatched: 7. The CDR3 here is CASSLVGGQGNEQYF. Written as DNA, the CDR3 is TGTGCCAGCAGCTTAGTAGGAGGACAGGGCAACGAGCAGTACTTC.

The CDR3 sequence: CASSLEEVYLANYGYTF. The CDR3 DNA reads as TGTGCCAGCAGCTTAGAAGAGGTTTACTTAGCTAACTATGGCTACACCTTC. J is TRBJ1-2 and V is TRBV7-9; the D is unclear. Trimming pared 1 base from V and 0 bases from J, leaving 15 bases between. This CDR3 contains 17 residues. Germline CDR1 and CDR2: SEHNR and FQNEAQ (reference sequence).

Only one count was recorded for this clone. The gene calls are TRBV7-2 and TRBJ1-1; D unclear. Trimming stripped 1 base from V and 1 base from J, with 4 bases between. Germline loops: CDR1 SGHTA, CDR2 FQGNSA. This CDR3 is 13 amino acids long. In DNA form, the CDR3 reads TGTGCCAGCAGCTTAGGACAGAACACTGAAGCTTTCTTT. It yields the protein CASSLGQNTEAFF.

The chain combines TRBV5-4 with TRBJ1-2, with D unresolved. Per germline, CDR1 SGHNT and CDR2 YYREEE (reference sequence). Trimming left V 0 bases short and J 3 bases short, with 6 bases between. The CDR3 has 13 amino acids. CDR3 nucleotide sequence: TGTGCCAGCAGCTTGGGGGAGTACTATGGCTACACCTTC. Protein sequence: CASSLGEYYGYTF.

V is TRBV6-5 and J is TRBJ1-2; D unclear. Germline CDR1 MNHEY, CDR2 SVGAGI. The CDR3 runs 14 residues. Deletions cut 7 bases from V and 1 base from J, with 13 bases between. The CDR3 reads CASMSPVGNYGYTF. CDR3 bases: TGTGCCAGCATGTCGCCGGTCGGTAACTATGGCTACACCTTC.

This clone was observed once. The CDR3 DNA reads TGTGCCAGCAGTTACCCATCAGGGGGCAGGAACACTGAAGCTTTCTTT. This sequence encodes CASSYPSGGRNTEAFF. V is TRBV6-6 and J is TRBJ1-1, with 8 bases that match TRBD1. The V gene end was trimmed by 2 bases and the J gene end by 1 base; junction bases not matched to a gene: 6. The germline CDR1 and CDR2 sequences are MNHNY and SVGAGI (reference sequence). The CDR3 sequence is 16 residues long.

The chain combines TRBV6-5 with TRBJ2-2; TRBD2 aligns across 8 bases. The ends lost 0 bases at V and 6 bases at J; junction bases unmatched: 6. CDR3 length: 16 residues. The V gene's germline CDR1 is MNHEY and CDR2 SVGAGI. As DNA, the CDR3 is TGTGCCAGCAGTTACTCAGGGACTAGTTCCCCCGGGGAGCTGTTTTTT. Amino acids: CASSYSGTSSPGELFF.

This chain connects TRBV18 to TRBJ1-3, with D possibly matching TRBD1 (6 bases). The germline V gene encodes CDR1 KGHSH and CDR2 LQKENI. V was trimmed by 5 bases and J by 0 bases, leaving 11 bases between them. The CDR3 covers 15 residues. The CDR3 region is CASSSDRISGNTIYF. DNA for the CDR3: TGTGCCAGCTCATCCGACAGGATCTCTGGAAACACCATATATTTT.

The chain combines TRBV19 with TRBJ2-2; possible D gene TRBD2, 6 bases. The CDR3 sequence is 16 residues long. Trimming stripped 2 bases from V and 0 bases from J, with 10 bases between. Germline V gene data show CDR1 as LNHDA and CDR2 as SQIVND (reference sequence). The CDR3 region has the DNA TGTGCCAGTAGTATAATGGGCGGGGCGAACACCGGGGAGCTGTTTTTT. This codes for CASSIMGGANTGELFF.

This clone counts as medium-sized. V and J are TRBV30 and TRBJ2-2; D remains unclear. V dropped 1 base and J dropped 4 bases, with 7 bases sitting between them. The CDR3 length is 13 residues. Germline V CDR1 and CDR2: GTSNPN, SVGIG (reference sequence). In DNA, the CDR3 is TGTGCCTGGAGTGATCCTCCCACCGGGGAGCTGTTTTTT. This encodes CAWSDPPTGELFF.

The gene calls are TRBV28 and TRBJ2-7; 7 bases are a match to TRBD1. CDR3 length: 14 residues. J lost 6 bases, V lost 5 bases, and 10 bases had no gene match. Germline values: CDR1 MDHEN, CDR2 SYDVKM. The CDR3 loop is CASSIRTGRGEQYF. Written as DNA, the CDR3 is TGTGCCAGCAGTATTAGGACAGGTAGGGGCGAGCAGTACTTC.

As concerns this clone: The same CDR3 arises from other DNA sequences in this sample as well. The CDR3 region has the DNA TGTGCCAGCAGTCCGACAGGCCAAGAGACCCAGTACTTC. It codes for CASSPTGQETQYF. The V call is TRBV6-5, the J call TRBJ2-5; TRBD1 might be the D (6 bases). The germline V gene has CDR1 MNHEY and CDR2 SVGAGI. V was clipped by 5 bases and J by 1 base, with 8 bases between them. The CDR3 has 13 amino acids.

V gene TRBV19 combines with J gene TRBJ1-2; tentatively, D is TRBD1 (6 bases). The germline V and J ends were trimmed by 10 bases and 4 bases, with 31 bases remaining between them. In germline, CDR1 is LNHDA, CDR2 SQIVND (reference sequence). The CDR3 runs 18 residues. The DNA for the CDR3 is TGTGCCACTACCTTCGGGGGCGCTCCGGGTATCTCTGGCTATGGCTACACCTTC. This encodes CATTFGGAPGISGYGYTF. The complete variable domain, with remaining parts taken from reference TRBV19 and TRBJ1-2, reads DGGITQSPKYLFRKEGQNVTLSCEQNLNHDAMYWYRQDPGQGLRLIYYSQIVNDFQKGDIAEGYSVSREKKESFPLTVTSAQKNPTAFYLCATTFGGAPGISGYGYTFGSGTRLTVV.

The chain employs TRBV6-5 and TRBJ1-1, with 8 bases that match TRBD1. With 6 bases clipped from V and 10 bases from J, the junction kept 13 bases outside the gene matches. There are 14 residues in the CDR3. CDR1 is MNHEY, CDR2 SVGAGI, per germline. CDR3 sequence: CASRTGAGVLVAFF. Written as DNA, the CDR3 is TGTGCCAGCAGGACAGGGGCTGGGGTCCTGGTAGCTTTCTTT.

This clone was picked up a small number of times. The V and J genes are TRBV7-6 and TRBJ1-4; the match to TRBD1 covers 10 bases. Germline V gives CDR1 SGHVS, CDR2 FNYEAQ. The length of the CDR3 is 15 residues. The junction had 7 bases not matched to a gene; V was cut back by 5 bases and J by 7 bases. The CDR3 loop is CASSIGTGDGEKLFF. The DNA of the CDR3 is TGTGCCAGCAGCATCGGGACAGGGGATGGTGAAAAACTGTTTTTT.

The rearrangement links TRBV6-5 to TRBJ1-6, with 7 bases lining up with TRBD1. CDR1 MNHEY and CDR2 SVGAGI come from the germline V gene. Trimming took 6 bases from V and 4 from J; bases not matched to a gene: 6. The CDR3 is made up of 15 amino acids. The CDR3, as DNA: TGTGCCAGCAGGCGGGACAGCGAATATAATTCACCCCTCCACTTT. Amino acid sequence: CASRRDSEYNSPLHF.

Many counts were recorded for this clone. The rearrangement joins TRBV7-9 to TRBJ1-1; the D gene is possibly TRBD1 (6 bases). Trimming removed 6 bases from V and 4 bases from J, with 9 bases in between. In germline, CDR1 is SEHNR, CDR2 FQNEAQ (reference sequence). The CDR3 has 12 residues. In DNA form, the CDR3 reads TGTGCCAGCAGGGGGGCGAGCACTGAAGCTTTCTTT. Encoded protein: CASRGASTEAFF.